The 17 T cell receptor beta chains in this list originate from one sample, sequenced in a study of long-term antiretroviral therapy in people with HIV. Sequencing used immunoSEQ v3.0 at survey level. TCRdb's table, derived via immunoSEQ multiplex PCR, lists solely in-frame clones and lacks some. Of 25,000 to 35,000 clones in the sample, about 87% are singletons; the top ten hold roughly 3.9%. The sample here was unsorted PBMCs, taken 1.8 years after starting antiretroviral therapy. The receptors derive from a woman aged 18-29 years with HIV.

This sequence joins TRBV7-8 and TRBJ2-3; 14 bases agree with TRBD2. The CDR3 length is 16 residues. Unmatched junction bases numbered 7, after V lost 5 bases and J lost 6 bases. The germline V gene encodes CDR1 SGHVS and CDR2 FQNEAQ. The CDR3 loop is CASSPGLAGVQDTQYF. In DNA form, the CDR3 reads TGTGCCAGCAGCCCGGGACTAGCGGGAGTACAGGATACGCAGTATTTT. Full variable domain (remainder filled in from reference TRBV7-8 and TRBJ2-3): GAGVSQSPRYKVAKRGQDVALRCDPISGHVSLFWYQQALGQGPEFLTYFQNEAQLDKSGLPSDRFFAERPEGSVSTLKIQRTQQEDSAVYLCASSPGLAGVQDTQYFGPGTRLTVL.

This chain connects TRBV6-1 to TRBJ2-7; D not resolved. The CDR3 is made up of 14 amino acids. The germline CDR1 and CDR2 sequences are MNHNS and SASEGT. The ends were cut back, 2 bases at V and 4 bases at J, with 12 bases in the middle. The CDR3 spells CASSEFTDLYEQYF. The CDR3 nucleotides are TGTGCCAGCAGTGAATTCACGGATTTATACGAGCAGTACTTC.

The V and J genes are TRBV14 and TRBJ1-3; the D is unclear. This CDR3 contains 16 residues. Germline CDR1 reads SGHDN; CDR2 reads FVKESK. The V end lost 4 bases, the J end lost 0 bases, and 13 bases lay between the germline ends. In DNA, the CDR3 is TGTGCCAGCAGCCTTGGACTTCCCCGCTCTGGAAACACCATATATTTT. It codes for CASSLGLPRSGNTIYF.

The V and J genes are TRBV5-6 and TRBJ1-5; D is unclear. In germline, CDR1 is SGHDT, CDR2 YYEEEE. The CDR3 totals 13 residues. Trimming pared 2 bases from V and 2 bases from J, leaving 5 bases between. CDR3 sequence: CASSFAGNQPQHF. The CDR3 DNA reads TGTGCCAGCAGCTTTGCCGGCAATCAGCCCCAGCATTTT.

The rearrangement links TRBV7-9 to TRBJ2-7; a possible D gene is TRBD1 (6 bases). Germline V lookup: CDR1 SEHNR, CDR2 FQNEAQ (reference sequence). This CDR3 spans 15 amino acids. Trimming shortened V by 4 bases and J by 2 bases, and 15 bases separated the two germline ends. The CDR3 DNA reads TGTGCCAGCAGCTCAACGGGACATAAGACCTACGAGCAGTACTTC. This gives the protein CASSSTGHKTYEQYF. Complete variable domain (other parts from reference TRBV7-9 and TRBJ2-7): DTGVSQNPRHKITKRGQNVTFRCDPISEHNRLYWYRQTLGQGPEFLTYFQNEAQLEKSRLLSDRFSAERPKGSFSTLEIQRTEQGDSAMYLCASSSTGHKTYEQYFGPGTRLTVT.

This clone was counted a single time. V usage is TRBV7-8 and J usage is TRBJ2-3; 11 bases match TRBD2. V lost 5 bases, J lost 4 bases, and 5 bases stayed unmatched. The V gene's germline CDR1 is SGHVS and CDR2 FQNEAQ. The CDR3 contains 15 residues. CDR3 sequence (DNA): TGTGCCAGCAGCATGTGGACTAGCGGGTCAGATACGCAGTATTTT. It specifies CASSMWTSGSDTQYF.

The chain employs TRBV5-5 and TRBJ2-4; no reliable D call. The CDR3 sequence is 11 residues long. V was pared by 4 bases and J by 7 bases, with 6 bases between. The germline gives CDR1 SGHKS, CDR2 YYEKEE (reference sequence). The CDR3 here is CASSGENIQYF. For the CDR3, the DNA is TGTGCCAGCAGCGGCGAGAACATTCAGTACTTC. The whole variable domain, filled in from reference TRBV5-5 and TRBJ2-4, reads DAGVTQSPTHLIKTRGQQVTLRCSPISGHKSVSWYQQVLGQGPQFIFQYYEKEERGRGNFPDRFSARQFPNYSSELNVNALLLGDSALYLCASSGENIQYFGAGTRLSVL.

J is TRBJ1-5 and V is TRBV28; D may be TRBD1 (5 bases). Trimming removed 6 bases at V and 6 bases at J, with 12 bases between. Germline V gives CDR1 MDHEN, CDR2 SYDVKM. The CDR3 has 13 amino acids. The CDR3 loop is CASRTPRGQPQHF. The CDR3 DNA sequence: TGTGCCAGCAGAACCCCAAGGGGTCAGCCCCAGCATTTT. The variable domain in full, completed from reference TRBV28 and TRBJ1-5, reads DVKVTQSSRYLVKRTGEKVFLECVQDMDHENMFWYRQDPGLGLRLIYFSYDVKMKEKGDIPEGYSVSREKKERFSLILESASTNQTSMYLCASRTPRGQPQHFGDGTRLSIL.

This clone has only one observation. This chain connects TRBV7-2 to TRBJ1-1; 8 nucleotides match TRBD1. Germline V gene lookup returns CDR1 SGHTA and CDR2 FQGNSA. The CDR3 consists of 13 residues. With 4 bases clipped from V and 10 bases from J, the junction kept 8 bases outside the gene matches. CDR3 nucleotide sequence: TGTGCCAGCAGCTCCTGGATACAGGGGGGAGCTTTCTTT. It codes for CASSSWIQGGAFF. Full variable domain (outside the CDR3, taken from reference TRBV7-2 and TRBJ1-1): GAGVSQSPSNKVTEKGKDVELRCDPISGHTALYWYRQSLGQGLEFLIYFQGNSAPDKSGLPSDRFSAERTGGSVSTLTIQRTQQEDSAVYLCASSSWIQGGAFFGQGTRLTVV.

J is TRBJ2-7 and V is TRBV7-2; 12 bases map to TRBD2. V was clipped by 5 bases and J by 6 bases; unmatched bases: 5. This CDR3 is 14 amino acids long. CDR1 and CDR2 (germline): SGHTA, FQGNSA. Here the CDR3 reads CASSRTSGEGEQYF. CDR3 DNA: TGTGCCAGCAGCCGGACTAGCGGGGAGGGCGAGCAGTACTTC.

The genes are TRBV5-1 and TRBJ2-7; 10 bases align to TRBD2. CDR1 is SGHRS, CDR2 YFSETQ, per germline. The trim removed 5 bases at V and 5 bases at J, leaving 7 bases unmatched. This CDR3 has 14 residues. CDR3 DNA: TGCGCCAGCAGTTTGACTAGCGGGTCCAACGAGCAGTACTTC. It specifies CASSLTSGSNEQYF.

The chain combines TRBV7-2 with TRBJ2-2; D uncertain. V lost 0 bases, J lost 7 bases, and 6 bases lay in between. Germline V gene lookup returns CDR1 SGHTA and CDR2 FQGNSA. The CDR3 length is 13 residues. The chain's CDR3 is CASSLAGSGELFF. CDR3 sequence (DNA): TGTGCCAGCAGCTTAGCAGGCAGCGGGGAGCTGTTTTTT.

This clone was seen only once. V is TRBV7-2 and J is TRBJ2-7, with a weak D call TRBD1 (6 bases). There are 15 residues in the CDR3. Germline CDR1 is SGHTA and CDR2 is FQGNSA. V lost 1 base and J lost 3, with 13 bases in between. The CDR3 DNA sequence: TGTGCCAGCAGCTTAGAGGGCGCCAGGGGCTACGAGCAGTACTTC. This gives the protein CASSLEGARGYEQYF.

This clone has only one observation. The chain links TRBV2 to TRBJ1-2, with TRBD1 matching 7 bases. CDR1 and CDR2 from the germline V gene are SNHLY and FYNNEI. This CDR3 has 14 residues. Trimming cost V 7 bases and J 4 bases; bases outside gene matches: 9. The CDR3 protein is CASIEAGGVYGYTF. Here the CDR3 DNA reads TGTGCCAGCATCGAAGCAGGGGGTGTCTATGGCTACACCTTC. The full variable domain, in which reference TRBV2 and TRBJ1-2 provide the parts outside the CDR3, is EPEVTQTPSHQVTQMGQEVILRCVPISNHLYFYWYRQILGQKVEFLVSFYNNEISEKSEIFDDQFSVERPDGSNFTLKIRSTKLEDSAMYFCASIEAGGVYGYTFGSGTRLTVV.

The genes are TRBV11-2 and TRBJ1-1; a possible D gene is TRBD1 (5 bases). V was cut by 1 base and J by 5 bases, with 14 bases left in between. The V gene's germline CDR1 is SGHAT and CDR2 FQNNGV. This CDR3 spans 15 amino acids. DNA for the CDR3: TGTGCCAGCAGCTTAGGGTCCGCAGGGAAGACTGAAGCTTTCTTT. Translation gives CASSLGSAGKTEAFF.

The chain is built from TRBV11-2 and TRBJ2-1; 7 bases match TRBD1. This CDR3 is built from 15 residues. V was clipped by 0 bases and J by 3 bases; unmatched bases: 2. Germline CDR1 reads SGHAT; CDR2 reads FQNNGV. CDR3 coding DNA: TGTGCCAGCAGCTTAGAAACAGGGGTCTACAATGAGCAGTTCTTC. Translating gives CASSLETGVYNEQFF.

This chain joins TRBV19 and TRBJ2-3; the D gene is possibly TRBD1 (6 bases). The CDR3 has 15 residues. CDR1 and CDR2 (germline): LNHDA, SQIVND (reference sequence). Trimming shortened V by 1 base and J by 2 bases, and 10 bases separated the two germline ends. The CDR3 nucleotides read TGTGCCAGTAGTATAGTGGGGGCCTACACAGATACGCAGTATTTT. This codes for CASSIVGAYTDTQYF.